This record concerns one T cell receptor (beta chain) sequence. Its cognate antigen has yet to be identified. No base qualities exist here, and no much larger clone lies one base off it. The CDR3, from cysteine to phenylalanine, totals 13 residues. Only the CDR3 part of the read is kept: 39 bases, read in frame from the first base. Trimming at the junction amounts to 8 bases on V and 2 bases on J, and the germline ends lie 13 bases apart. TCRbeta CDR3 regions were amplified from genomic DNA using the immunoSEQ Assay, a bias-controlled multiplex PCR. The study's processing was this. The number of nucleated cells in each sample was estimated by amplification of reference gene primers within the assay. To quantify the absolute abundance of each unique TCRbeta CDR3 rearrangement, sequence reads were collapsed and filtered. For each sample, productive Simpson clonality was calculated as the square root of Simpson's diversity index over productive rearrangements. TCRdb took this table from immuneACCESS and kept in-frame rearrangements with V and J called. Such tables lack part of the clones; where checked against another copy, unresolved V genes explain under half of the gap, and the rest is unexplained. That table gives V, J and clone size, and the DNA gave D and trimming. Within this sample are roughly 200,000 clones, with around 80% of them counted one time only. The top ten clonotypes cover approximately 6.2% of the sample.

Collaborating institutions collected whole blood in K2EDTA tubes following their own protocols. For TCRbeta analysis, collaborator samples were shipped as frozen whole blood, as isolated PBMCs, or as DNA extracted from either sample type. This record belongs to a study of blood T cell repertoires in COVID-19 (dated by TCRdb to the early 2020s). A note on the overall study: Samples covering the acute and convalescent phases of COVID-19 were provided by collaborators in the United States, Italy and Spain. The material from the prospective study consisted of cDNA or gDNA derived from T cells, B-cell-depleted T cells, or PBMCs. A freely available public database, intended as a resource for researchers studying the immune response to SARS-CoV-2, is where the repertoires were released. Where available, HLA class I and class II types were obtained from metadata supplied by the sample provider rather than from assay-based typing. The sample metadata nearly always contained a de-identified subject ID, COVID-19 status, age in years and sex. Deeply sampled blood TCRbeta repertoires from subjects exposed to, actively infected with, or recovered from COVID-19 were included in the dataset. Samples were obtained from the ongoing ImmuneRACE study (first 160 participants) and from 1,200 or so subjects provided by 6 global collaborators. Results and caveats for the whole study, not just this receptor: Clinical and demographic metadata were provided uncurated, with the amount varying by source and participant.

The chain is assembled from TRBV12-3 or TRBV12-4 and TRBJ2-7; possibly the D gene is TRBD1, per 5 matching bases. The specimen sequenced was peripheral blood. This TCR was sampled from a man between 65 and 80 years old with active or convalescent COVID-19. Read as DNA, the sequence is TGTGCCAGCCTTGGGCAGGGAACCTACGAGCAGTACTTC. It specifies CASLGQGTYEQYF.